This section outlines one TCR beta chain sequence together with its context. The target antigen is unknown. Assay used: immunoSEQ multiplex PCR; TCRdb lists only in-frame clones, some missing. The table lists about 180,000 clones, about nine tenths of them singletons. This sample was taken from a study of T cell responses to AZD1222 COVID-19 vaccine. Regarding the study as a whole: The CD4 TCRs associated with vaccination extended across spike and predominated at 160-218 and 743-854. Two AZD1222 doses significantly raised spike-specific TCR breadth and depth over controls. Clonal diversity was possibly underestimated, and white British individuals and females predominated among donors.

Sequenced here: peripheral blood, sampled on day 0 of AZD1222 vaccination. This sequence originates from an adult in good health.

The CDR3 DNA follows: TGTGCCAGCAGTTACTCGGCGGGGGGCACAGATACGCAGTATTTT. Its translation is CASSYSAGGTDTQYF. The chain recombines TRBV6-2 or TRBV6-3 with TRBJ2-3; 7 nucleotides agree with TRBD2. The germline V gene encodes CDR1 MNHEY and CDR2 SVGEGT. Losses at the gene ends were 0 bases for V and 1 base for J; bases not matched to a gene: 1. CDR3 length: 15 residues.